The 29 T cell receptor beta chains below come from one sample, sequenced in a study of vaccination effects on CD4 cells after COVID-19. The antigens of these receptors remain unknown. Investigators separated out CD4+ T cells once approximately 10 days of culture had passed. Repertoires were generated with immunoSEQ multiplex PCR, while TCRdb's copy carries only in-frame clones and drops some. Here the sample spans tens of thousands of clones, 65% to 70% being singletons. The material was CD4+ T cells from PBMCs cultured without peptide, obtained before COVID-19 vaccination. The receptors were gathered from a human donor who received a COVID-19 vaccine.

The V call is TRBV7-9, the J call TRBJ2-5; TRBD2 aligns across 9 bases. The CDR3 totals 14 residues. The germline V gene has CDR1 SEHNR and CDR2 FQNEAQ (reference sequence). Losses at the gene ends were 8 bases for V and 2 bases for J; bases not matched to a gene: 6. Here the CDR3 DNA reads TGTGCCAGCTTCGGGCTAGCGGGGCAAGAGACCCAGTACTTC. Translation gives CASFGLAGQETQYF.

The rearrangement uses TRBV4-1 and TRBJ2-7; 10 bases fit TRBD2. J lost 1 base, V lost 4 bases, and 7 bases had no gene match. Germline CDR1 is MGHRA and CDR2 is YSYEKL. The CDR3 is 16 residues long. The CDR3 loop reads CASSRTLAGGSYEQYF. As DNA, the CDR3 is TGCGCCAGCAGCCGCACCTTAGCGGGAGGATCCTACGAGCAGTACTTC.

The chain carries TRBV10-3 and TRBJ1-6; TRBD1 aligns across 9 bases. This CDR3 spans 16 amino acids. Germline lookup yields CDR1 ENHRY and CDR2 SYGVKD. V lost 4 bases and J lost 3; bases outside the gene matches: 4. The DNA of the CDR3 is TGTGCCATCAGTGCGGGACAGGGCAACTATAATTCACCCCTCCACTTT. It encodes CAISAGQGNYNSPLHF.

The V and J genes are TRBV20-1 and TRBJ2-1; possibly TRBD2 for D (7 bases). V lost 3 bases, J lost 9 bases, and 18 bases lay in between. The CDR3 sequence is 14 residues long. Germline V gives CDR1 DFQATT, CDR2 SNEGSKA (reference sequence). The CDR3 nucleotides read TGCAGTGCTAGTAGGGGGGGGGCCGGCGGTGAGCAGTTCTTC. It codes for CSASRGGAGGEQFF.

This chain uses TRBV11-2 with TRBJ1-6, with 7 positions matching TRBD1. Germline V gene sequence: CDR1 SGHAT, CDR2 FQNNGV. The CDR3 loop spans 14 amino acids. The trim removed 0 bases at V and 9 bases at J, leaving 2 bases unmatched. The CDR3 DNA reads TGTGCCAGCAGCTTAGAGACAGGGCTTTCACCCCTCCACTTT. Translated: CASSLETGLSPLHF.

The gene calls are TRBV4-1 and TRBJ2-3; D possibly matches TRBD1 or TRBD2 (7 bases each). The CDR3 is 17 residues long. The ends were cut back, 2 bases at V and 5 bases at J, with 20 bases in the middle. Germline V gives CDR1 MGHRA, CDR2 YSYEKL. Written as DNA, the CDR3 is TGCGCCAGCAGCCAAAGTTCCAGGGGGGGCCTAGAAGATACGCAGTATTTT. This sequence encodes CASSQSSRGGLEDTQYF.

This clone was picked up one time. V usage is TRBV9 and J usage is TRBJ2-1; 7 nucleotides agree with TRBD1. CDR3 size: 17 residues. Germline CDR1 and CDR2: SGDLS and YYNGEE. The J segment lost 2 bases and the V segment lost 4 bases, leaving 12 bases of the junction unmatched. The CDR3 DNA follows: TGTGCCAGCAGCCCGGGACAGACGACCTTCGCCTACAATGAGCAGTTCTTC. Encoded protein: CASSPGQTTFAYNEQFF.

The CDR3 reads CASSPPGRYSGNTIYF. CDR3 sequence (DNA): TGTGCCAGCTCACCACCAGGTCGATACTCTGGAAACACCATATATTTT. V is TRBV18 and J is TRBJ1-3; no clear D. The CDR3 is 16 residues long. Germline V gene data show CDR1 as KGHSH and CDR2 as LQKENI. The V end was cut by 0 bases, the J end by 0 bases, with 9 bases between.

This chain joins TRBV19 and TRBJ1-5; possible D gene TRBD1, 6 bases. The CDR3 covers 14 residues. Germline CDR1 is LNHDA and CDR2 is SQIVND (reference sequence). Trimming took 7 bases from V and 4 from J, leaving 14 bases between them. The CDR3 DNA sequence: TGTGCCAGTAACCTACAGGGCAGAAATCAGCCCCAGCATTTT. This translates into CASNLQGRNQPQHF.

The chain links TRBV6-5 to TRBJ2-1; D gene uncertain. With 6 bases removed from V and 7 bases from J, the gap between germline ends came to 19 bases. The CDR3 is 15 amino acids. Germline values: CDR1 MNHEY, CDR2 SVGAGI. In DNA form, the CDR3 reads TGTGCCAGCAGCGCCAATTGGGCCGAGAAGAATGAGCAGTTCTTC. Encoded protein: CASSANWAEKNEQFF.

This clone has only a few counts. The chain employs TRBV9 and TRBJ1-3, with D possibly matching TRBD1 (6 bases). The germline V gene encodes CDR1 SGDLS and CDR2 YYNGEE. This CDR3 is 16 amino acids long. V was trimmed by 1 base and J by 1 base, leaving 12 bases between them. This CDR3 is CASSVLQGPSGNTIYF. CDR3 DNA: TGTGCCAGCAGCGTACTACAGGGTCCTTCTGGAAACACCATATATTTT.

The J gene is TRBJ1-6, the V gene TRBV4-1, with TRBD1 identical over 7 bases. CDR1 and CDR2 from the germline V gene are MGHRA and YSYEKL. CDR3 length: 17 amino acids. V was clipped by 2 bases and J by 7 bases; unmatched bases: 11. The CDR3 nucleotides are TGCGCCAGCAGCCAATTAACCTGGACAGGCACAAATTCACCCCTCCACTTT. Translating gives CASSQLTWTGTNSPLHF.

This chain uses TRBV5-1 with TRBJ2-2, with 12 bases that match TRBD2. The CDR3 totals 17 residues. Per germline, CDR1 SGHRS and CDR2 YFSETQ. Trimming cost V 4 bases and J 7 bases; bases outside gene matches: 11. CDR3: CASSLTPGLAGLGELFF. For the CDR3, the DNA is TGCGCCAGCAGCCTAACACCCGGACTAGCGGGACTCGGGGAGCTGTTTTTT.

In this sample, this clone turned up once. The chain uses TRBV12-3 or TRBV12-4 and TRBJ2-7, with D possibly TRBD2 on 5 matching bases. The CDR3 consists of 13 residues. V lost 7 bases, J lost 2 bases, and 12 bases lay in between. In DNA form, the CDR3 reads TGTGCCAGCACCCCCGGGGTAACCTACGAGCAGTACTTC. Amino acid sequence: CASTPGVTYEQYF.

This chain links TRBV21-1 with TRBJ2-1; the tabulated D call, TRBD2, remains unverified against the DNA. TRBV21-1 is labeled a pseudogene. CDR3 length: 12 residues. CDR3: CASSNRDNEQFF. CDR3 coding DNA: TGTGCCAGCAGCAACCGGGACAATGAGCAGTTCTTC.

V and J are TRBV3-1 (or the pseudogene TRBV3-2) and TRBJ1-2; D unresolved. The CDR3 has 16 residues. Per the germline V gene, CDR1 is LGHDT and CDR2 is YNNKEL (reference sequence). The V end was cut by 1 base, the J end by 4 bases, with 16 bases between. The CDR3 DNA is TGTGCCAGCAGCCAAGGGGTCCGAGGATCCCCCTATGGCTACACCTTC. It is translated as CASSQGVRGSPYGYTF.

The chain couples TRBV5-1 to TRBJ2-3; tentative D call: TRBD2 (7 bases). Trimming removed 1 base from V and 5 bases from J, with 17 bases in between. The CDR3 runs 16 residues. Per germline, CDR1 SGHRS and CDR2 YFSETQ. The DNA of the CDR3 is TGCGCCAGCAGCTTGAGGGGGGGCGCGAATGGAGATACGCAGTATTTT. Translating it yields CASSLRGGANGDTQYF.

This clone was recorded a few times. The chain employs TRBV3-1 (or the pseudogene TRBV3-2) and TRBJ1-3; no clear D gene. Between the trimmed V and J ends, which lost 0 bases and 0 bases, there was a span of 6 bases. There are 15 residues in the CDR3. The germline V gene encodes CDR1 LGHDT and CDR2 YNNKEL (reference sequence). In DNA, the CDR3 is TGTGCCAGCAGCCAAGATAGGCTCTCTGGAAACACCATATATTTT. It codes for CASSQDRLSGNTIYF.

This clone was seen a few times. The V and J genes are TRBV5-1 and TRBJ2-6, with no clear D. V lost 0 bases and J lost 0, with 10 bases in between. This CDR3 has 17 amino acids. Germline V gives CDR1 SGHRS, CDR2 YFSETQ. In DNA, the CDR3 is TGCGCCAGCAGCTTGGAACCCCCAGACTCTGGGGCCAACGTCCTGACTTTC. It translates to CASSLEPPDSGANVLTF.

This clone was recorded once. The CDR3 DNA follows: TGCAGCGTTGGGGGGGATCAGCCCCAGCATTTT. Its protein is CSVGGDQPQHF. The J gene is TRBJ1-5, the V gene TRBV29-1; weak D call: TRBD1 (5 bases). Trimming shortened V by 4 bases and J by 5 bases, and 6 bases separated the two germline ends. The CDR3 covers 11 residues. The germline V gene encodes CDR1 SQVTM and CDR2 ANQGSEA.

The chain recombines TRBV9 with TRBJ1-2; maybe TRBD1 (5 bases). Germline assignment: CDR1 SGDLS and CDR2 YYNGEE. This CDR3 comprises 15 residues. V was shortened by 0 bases and J by 4 bases, with 13 bases between the two germline ends. The CDR3 DNA is TGTGCCAGCAGCGTAGCCACAGCAGGGCTCTATGGCTACACCTTC. The encoded protein is CASSVATAGLYGYTF.

The chain recombines TRBV5-4 with TRBJ2-1, with 11 bases aligning to TRBD2. The CDR3 loop spans 15 amino acids. Germline V gene lookup returns CDR1 SGHNT and CDR2 YYREEE (reference sequence). V gave up 2 bases and J gave up 9 bases; unmatched junction bases: 7. In nucleotides, the CDR3 is TGTGCCAGCAGCTTAGACCTAACTAGCGGGAGTGAGCAGTTCTTC. Its protein product is CASSLDLTSGSEQFF.

This clone was counted only a few times. The chain employs TRBV11-3 and TRBJ2-3, with D perhaps TRBD1 (5 bases). V was shortened by 1 base and J by 0 bases, with 11 bases between the two germline ends. CDR3 length: 16 residues. Germline assignment: CDR1 SGHNT and CDR2 YENEEA. This CDR3 is CASSLAGRGSTDTQYF. As DNA, the CDR3 is TGTGCCAGCAGCTTAGCAGGGCGTGGTAGCACAGATACGCAGTATTTT.

CDR3 DNA sequence: TGTGCCAGCAGGGATGCCGGGACAGGAAACAATGAGCAGTTCTTC. This gives the protein CASRDAGTGNNEQFF. The gene calls are TRBV27 and TRBJ2-1, with 8 bases matching TRBD1. The CDR3 loop spans 15 amino acids. Germline V gene lookup returns CDR1 MNHEY and CDR2 SMNVEV (reference sequence). The J segment lost 5 bases and the V segment lost 6 bases, leaving 9 bases of the junction unmatched.

This chain connects TRBV19 to TRBJ2-5, with a tentative D call TRBD1 (7 bases). Deletions cut 7 bases from V and 4 bases from J, with 22 bases between. Germline CDR1 reads LNHDA; CDR2 reads SQIVND (reference sequence). The CDR3 consists of 16 residues. CDR3 loop: CASKSGGGHWGETQYF. The CDR3 DNA reads as TGTGCCAGTAAATCAGGGGGAGGACACTGGGGAGAGACCCAGTACTTC.

This chain connects TRBV6-1 to TRBJ1-5; 7 bases line up with TRBD1. Germline V CDR1 and CDR2: MNHNS, SASEGT. Germline trimming cut 3 bases from V and 3 bases from J; bases unmatched to any gene: 14. The CDR3 is made up of 18 amino acids. The CDR3 nucleotides read TGTGCCAGCAGTGAGCAGTCGCCGCGGACAGGTTACAATCAGCCCCAGCATTTT. Translated: CASSEQSPRTGYNQPQHF.

This clone was seen a handful of times. This chain connects TRBV7-9 to TRBJ1-1, with 9 bases aligning to TRBD1. Germline-derived CDR1 and CDR2 are SEHNR and FQNEAQ (reference sequence). The CDR3 is 16 residues long. With V trimmed by 4 bases and J by 4 bases, 10 bases remained unmatched. The CDR3 loop is CASSSYRGPFGTEAFF. The CDR3 DNA reads as TGTGCCAGCAGCTCCTACAGGGGGCCATTCGGCACTGAAGCTTTCTTT.

The chain recombines TRBV29-1 with TRBJ1-5; tentatively, D is TRBD1 (5 bases). The CDR3 sequence is 13 residues long. V lost 6 bases, J lost 5 bases, and 14 bases lay in between. Germline CDR1 is SQVTM and CDR2 is ANQGSEA. The CDR3 coding sequence is TGCAGCGTAAAACAGGAGGTCGATCAGCCCCAGCATTTT. Its protein product is CSVKQEVDQPQHF.

The chain links TRBV9 to TRBJ1-6; D is uncertain. This CDR3 has 14 amino acids. Germline V gene data show CDR1 as SGDLS and CDR2 as YYNGEE. V was clipped by 0 bases and J by 7 bases, with 8 bases between them. CDR3 DNA sequence: TGTGCCAGCAGCGTAGAGCCTACCAATTCACCCCTCCACTTT. Residues: CASSVEPTNSPLHF.